Each of the 15 T cell receptor beta chains below was sequenced from the same sample in a study of cytomegalovirus exposure and HLA in healthy donors. The PCR employed 60 Vbeta primers together with 13 Jbeta primers. TCRdb's copy holds only in-frame clones and misses some; the assay was immunoSEQ multiplex PCR. The sample gives more than 85,000 clones, over 70% of which show up once; approximately 2% is in the top ten. Sequenced material: PBMCs. The receptor source for this set is a man aged 25-40 years in good health and CMV-seronegative.

The genes are TRBV28 and TRBJ2-1; a possible D gene is TRBD2 (7 bases). Trimming removed 2 bases at V and 1 base at J, with 9 bases between. This CDR3 contains 15 residues. From germline, CDR1 is MDHEN and CDR2 SYDVKM. In nucleotides, the CDR3 is TGTGCCAGCAGTTTAGAGGGGGGGTCCTACAATGAGCAGTTCTTC. This codes for CASSLEGGSYNEQFF.

The chain uses TRBV25-1 and TRBJ2-7; D is perhaps TRBD2 (6 bases). V was shortened by 5 bases and J by 1 base, with 12 bases between the two germline ends. Germline V lookup: CDR1 MGHDK, CDR2 SYGVNS. The CDR3 runs to 14 residues. The CDR3 protein is CASSNSGFSYEQYF. CDR3 nucleotide sequence: TGTGCCAGCAGTAATAGCGGATTTTCCTACGAGCAGTACTTC.

This chain connects TRBV6-5 to TRBJ2-3; maybe TRBD1 (5 bases). V was trimmed by 5 bases and J by 4 bases, leaving 10 bases between them. The CDR3 contains 13 residues. CDR1 is MNHEY and CDR2 is SVGAGI in the germline V gene. Here the CDR3 reads CASSPQGADTQYF. DNA for the CDR3: TGTGCCAGCAGTCCACAAGGGGCAGATACGCAGTATTTT.

This clone was seen many times. The rearrangement joins TRBV4-3 to TRBJ2-2; 9 positions match TRBD1. Germline assignment: CDR1 LGHNA and CDR2 YSLEER. V dropped 4 bases and J dropped 4; count of bases not matched to a gene: 1. There are 14 residues in the CDR3. This chain's CDR3 is CASSPTGGTGELFF. CDR3 coding DNA: TGCGCCAGCAGCCCGACAGGGGGCACCGGGGAGCTGTTTTTT.

The chain employs TRBV5-1 and TRBJ1-2; TRBD1 agrees at 7 bases. Germline CDR1 is SGHRS and CDR2 is YFSETQ. This CDR3 spans 14 amino acids. Trimming cost V 5 bases and J 4 bases; bases outside gene matches: 8. CDR3 in amino acids: CASSRDRVAYGYTF. DNA of the CDR3: TGCGCCAGCAGTCGTGACAGGGTGGCCTATGGCTACACCTTC.

The chain carries TRBV2 and TRBJ2-7; the D gene is possibly TRBD1 (6 bases). The germline V gene has CDR1 SNHLY and CDR2 FYNNEI. Trimming removed 3 bases from V and 4 bases from J, with 13 bases in between. This CDR3 is built from 14 residues. CDR3 sequence: CASSDRTGPYEQYF. In DNA form, the CDR3 reads TGTGCCAGCAGTGACCGAACAGGGCCATACGAGCAGTACTTC.

The rearrangement uses TRBV29-1 and TRBJ1-4; D not certain. Between the trimmed V and J ends, which lost 7 bases and 1 base, there was a span of 4 bases. Germline CDR1 SQVTM, CDR2 ANQGSEA. The CDR3 has 11 amino acids. The CDR3 spells CSARTNEKLFF. For the CDR3, the DNA is TGCAGCGCCCGAACTAATGAAAAACTGTTTTTT.

The rearrangement joins TRBV4-3 to TRBJ1-1; 7 nucleotides line up with TRBD1. This CDR3 spans 16 amino acids. With V trimmed by 1 base and J by 5 bases, 10 bases remained unmatched. Per the germline V gene, CDR1 is LGHNA and CDR2 is YSLEER. The CDR3 bases are TGCGCCAGCAGCCAAGCCCTAGACAGGGTTGGAACTGAAGCTTTCTTT. Translation: CASSQALDRVGTEAFF.

This rearrangement joins TRBV18 to TRBJ2-3; 8 positions agree with TRBD2. Germline values: CDR1 KGHSH, CDR2 LQKENI. The CDR3 runs 15 residues. Germline trimming cut 4 bases from V and 4 bases from J; bases unmatched to any gene: 7. The CDR3 sequence is CASSLGTRYADTQYF. The CDR3 DNA reads as TGTGCCAGCTCACTCGGGACTAGGTATGCAGATACGCAGTATTTT.

This sequence joins TRBV7-6 and TRBJ2-5; 12 bases line up with TRBD2. This CDR3 has 18 residues. Trimming cost V 5 bases and J 4 bases; bases outside gene matches: 14. Germline values: CDR1 SGHVS, CDR2 FNYEAQ. CDR3 bases: TGTGCCAGCAGCCCCTCCGCGGGGACTAGCGGGTCGGGAGAGACCCAGTACTTC. Its translation: CASSPSAGTSGSGETQYF.

V and J are TRBV29-1 and TRBJ1-5; tentatively, D is TRBD1 (6 bases). Deletions cut 6 bases from V and 3 bases from J, with 12 bases between. This CDR3 is built from 13 residues. CDR1 is SQVTM and CDR2 is ANQGSEA in the germline V gene. The CDR3 loop is CSVSDSLNQPQHF. CDR3 nucleotides: TGCAGCGTATCGGACAGCCTCAATCAGCCCCAGCATTTT.

This chain uses TRBV7-2 with TRBJ1-1; 9 bases map to TRBD1. CDR3 size: 14 residues. Germline V gives CDR1 SGHTA, CDR2 FQGNSA. Trimming removed 3 bases from V and 4 bases from J; junction bases left unmatched: 3. The CDR3 sequence: CASSLTGGVTEAFF. For the CDR3, the DNA is TGTGCCAGCAGCTTGACAGGGGGGGTCACTGAAGCTTTCTTT.

This clone was counted only a few times. The chain couples TRBV5-4 to TRBJ2-7; weak D call: TRBD1 (6 bases). The germline V and J ends were trimmed by 4 bases and 1 base, with 12 bases remaining between them. From germline, CDR1 is SGHNT and CDR2 YYREEE (reference sequence). The CDR3 has 14 residues. Here the CDR3 reads CASSQPTGSYEQYF. The CDR3 DNA sequence: TGTGCCAGCAGCCAACCGACAGGTTCCTACGAGCAGTACTTC.

The V call is TRBV11-3, the J call TRBJ2-5; the D gene is possibly TRBD2 (5 bases). The CDR3 contains 13 residues. The germline V gene encodes CDR1 SGHNT and CDR2 YENEEA. The germline V and J ends were trimmed by 0 bases and 3 bases, with 5 bases remaining between them. Written as DNA, the CDR3 is TGTGCCAGCAGCTTAGACGGGGAAGAGACCCAGTACTTC. Translated: CASSLDGEETQYF.

This rearrangement joins TRBV7-9 to TRBJ2-1, with 10 bases identical to TRBD2. This CDR3 is 15 amino acids long. The V segment lost 1 base and the J segment 8 bases; nucleotides outside the gene matches: 5. Germline CDR1 SEHNR, CDR2 FQNEAQ (reference sequence). For the CDR3, the DNA is TGTGCCAGCAGCTTAGTAGCGGGAGGCGGAGATGAGCAGTTCTTC. This encodes CASSLVAGGGDEQFF.